This T cell receptor (beta chain) is drawn from a study of cytomegalovirus exposure and HLA in healthy donors. Points from the study as a whole: Of the V segments, some could not be distinguished, including TRBV6-2 and TRBV6-3, and were excluded. TCR beta V- and J-gene trimming, according to a later analysis, was linked to a missense DCLRE1C variant.

A multiplex PCR was run with 60 Vbeta primers and 13 Jbeta primers. The data were produced by immunoSEQ multiplex PCR, yet TCRdb's version contains in-frame clones alone and is incomplete. The sample holds 120,000 or so clones; around 69% are singletons and the top ten take about 16%. The CDR3 covers 15 residues. The V gene's germline CDR1 is MNHEY and CDR2 SMNVEV (reference sequence). With 6 bases removed from V and 5 bases from J, the gap between germline ends came to 14 bases. Of note for this clone: The antigen is not known.

Sequences were obtained from PBMCs. The gene calls are TRBV27 and TRBJ1-6; tentative D call: TRBD1 (6 bases). This TCR was sampled from a man aged 45-60 years in good health and CMV-seropositive. The CDR3 nucleotides read TGTGCCAGCAGCACCCGGACAGCCAATAATTCACCCCTCCACTTT. Residues: CASSTRTANNSPLHF.